This T cell receptor beta chain emerged from a study of T cells in Graves' hyperthyroidism and ophthalmopathy. Those patients with uncontrolled infection, other autoimmune disease, pregnancy or lactation were excluded. Each diagnosis drew on symptoms, thyroxine, TRAb, thyroid ultrasound and orbital computed tomography findings. Extraction of PBMCs used 7.5 to 10 ml of fresh peripheral blood. The TCR beta CDR3 regions underwent amplification using RNA transcripts as the source. RT-PCR in the first round (using the HTBI primer set) targeted the TCR CDR3. TCRdb reprocessed the multiplex PCR reads via MiXCR and lists one record per CDR3 protein. The sample has under 400,000 distinct CDR3 sequences; about 25% are singletons. The CDR3 covers 17 residues. Trimming took 4 bases from V and 0 from J; bases not matched to a gene: 7. The germline V gene has CDR1 SGHRS and CDR2 YFSETQ.

This receptor was taken from a man aged 45 to 65 with Graves' hyperthyroidism. The specimen sequenced was blood. The V gene is TRBV5-1, the J gene TRBJ2-6, with TRBD1 identical over 7 bases. The CDR3 here is CASSLTGSNSGANVLTF. CDR3 coding DNA: TGCGCCAGCAGCCTGACAGGGTCCAACTCTGGGGCCAACGTCCTGACTTTC.